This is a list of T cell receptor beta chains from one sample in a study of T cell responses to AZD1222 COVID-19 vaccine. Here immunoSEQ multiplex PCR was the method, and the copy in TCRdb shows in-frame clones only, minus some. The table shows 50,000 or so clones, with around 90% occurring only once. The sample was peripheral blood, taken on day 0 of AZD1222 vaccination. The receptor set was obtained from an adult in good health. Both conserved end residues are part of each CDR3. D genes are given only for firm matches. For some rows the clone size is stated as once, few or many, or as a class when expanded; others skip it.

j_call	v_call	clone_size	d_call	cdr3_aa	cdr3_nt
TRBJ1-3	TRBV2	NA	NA	CASGWVQSGNTIYF	TGTGCCAGCGGGTGGGTTCAGTCTGGAAACACCATATATTTT
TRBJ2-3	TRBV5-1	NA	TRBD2	CASSLDGSGSVDTQYF	TGCGCCAGCAGCTTGGATGGTAGCGGGAGTGTGGATACGCAGTATTTT
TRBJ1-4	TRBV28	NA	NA	CASSPSGGPTNEKLFF	TGTGCCAGCAGTCCCTCGGGAGGGCCCACTAATGAAAAACTGTTTTTT
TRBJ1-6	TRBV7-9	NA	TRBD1	CASSKQGPPGMSLHF	TGTGCCAGCAGTAAACAGGGGCCCCCCGGGATGTCCCTCCACTTT
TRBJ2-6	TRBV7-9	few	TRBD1	CASIDRASSGANVLTF	TGTGCCAGCATCGACAGGGCGAGTTCTGGGGCCAACGTCCTGACTTTC
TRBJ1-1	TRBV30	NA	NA	CAWSVTVNTEAFF	TGTGCCTGGAGTGTAACAGTTAACACTGAAGCTTTCTTT
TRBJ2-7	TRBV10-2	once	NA	CASSESSSGADEQYF	TGCGCCAGCAGTGAGTCTTCGTCGGGGGCCGACGAGCAGTACTTC
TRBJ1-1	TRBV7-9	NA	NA	CASSLQYTEAFF	TGTGCCAGCAGCCTTCAGTACACTGAAGCTTTCTTT
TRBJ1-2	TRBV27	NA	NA	CANPDSCGKGYGYTF	TGTGCCAACCCAGACTCTTGCGGGAAGGGGTATGGCTACACCTTC
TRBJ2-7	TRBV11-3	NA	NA	CASSLDGRTKAYEQYF	TGTGCCAGCAGCTTAGATGGCAGAACTAAGGCCTACGAGCAGTACTTC
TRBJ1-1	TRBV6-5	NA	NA	CASSSRNTEAFF	TGTGCCAGCAGTTCACGGAACACTGAAGCTTTCTTT
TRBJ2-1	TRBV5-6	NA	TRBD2	CASSPDWTRDNEQFF	TGTGCCAGCAGCCCAGACTGGACTAGGGACAATGAGCAGTTCTTC
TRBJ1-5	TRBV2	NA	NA	CASRYSGNQPQHF	TGTGCCAGCAGGTACAGCGGCAATCAGCCCCAGCATTTT
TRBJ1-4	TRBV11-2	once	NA	CASSLFGQNNEKLFF	TGTGCCAGCAGCTTGTTCGGACAGAATAATGAAAAACTGTTTTTT
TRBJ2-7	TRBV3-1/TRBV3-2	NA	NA	CASSQGLAHHSYEQYF	TGTGCCAGCAGCCAAGGTCTGGCGCACCACTCCTACGAGCAGTACTTC
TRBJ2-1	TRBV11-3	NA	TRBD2	CASSLGTSGVYNEQFF	TGTGCCAGCAGCTTAGGGACTAGCGGGGTATACAATGAGCAGTTCTTC
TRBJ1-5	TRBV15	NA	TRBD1	CATSGRGVNQPQHF	TGTGCCACCAGTGGCAGGGGGGTCAATCAGCCCCAGCATTTT
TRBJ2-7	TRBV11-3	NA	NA	CASSQTRGWAEQYF	TGTGCCAGCAGCCAGACTAGAGGCTGGGCCGAGCAGTACTTC
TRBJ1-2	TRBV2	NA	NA	CASRQFGGYTF	TGTGCCAGCAGGCAGTTTGGGGGCTACACCTTC
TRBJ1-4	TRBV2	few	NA	CASTEGQGREKLFF	TGTGCCAGCACCGAAGGGCAGGGTCGTGAAAAACTGTTTTTT
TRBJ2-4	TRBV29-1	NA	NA	CSVEDSHIQYF	TGCAGCGTTGAAGATAGCCACATTCAGTACTTC
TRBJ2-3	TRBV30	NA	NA	CASSSTDTQYF	TGTGCCAGTAGTAGCACAGATACGCAGTATTTT
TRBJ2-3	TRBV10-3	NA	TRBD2	CAISSGTNTDTQYF	TGTGCCATCAGCTCCGGGACTAACACAGATACGCAGTATTTT
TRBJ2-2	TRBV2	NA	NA	CASRNQGTPNTGELFF	TGTGCCAGCCGTAACCAGGGGACCCCGAACACCGGGGAGCTGTTTTTT
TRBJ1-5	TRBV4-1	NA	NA	CASSQGRRQPQHF	TGCGCCAGCAGCCAAGGGAGGCGGCAGCCCCAGCATTTT
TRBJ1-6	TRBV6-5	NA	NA	CASTEVRDSSPLHF	TGTGCCAGCACGGAAGTTAGGGACTCTTCACCCCTCCACTTT
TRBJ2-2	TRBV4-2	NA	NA	CASSQETDHINTGELFF	TGTGCCAGCAGCCAAGAAACAGATCATATTAACACCGGGGAGCTGTTTTTT
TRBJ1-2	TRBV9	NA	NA	CASSSPGLDGYTF	TGTGCCAGCAGCTCCCCGGGACTCGATGGCTACACCTTC
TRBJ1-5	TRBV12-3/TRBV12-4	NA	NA	CASSYELNQPQHF	TGTGCCAGCAGTTATGAACTCAATCAGCCCCAGCATTTT
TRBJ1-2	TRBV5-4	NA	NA	CASRHGGGRDYGYTF	TGTGCCAGCAGGCATGGGGGGGGACGAGACTATGGCTACACCTTC
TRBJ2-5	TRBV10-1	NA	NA	CASSEAEETQYF	TGCGCCAGCAGTGAGGCCGAGGAGACCCAGTACTTC
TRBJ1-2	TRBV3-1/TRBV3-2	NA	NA	CASSQVDSNYGYTF	TGTGCCAGCAGCCAAGTCGACAGCAACTATGGCTACACCTTC
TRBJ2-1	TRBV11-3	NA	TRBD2	CASSQLAGATEQFF	TGTGCCAGCAGCCAACTAGCGGGAGCCACTGAGCAGTTCTTC
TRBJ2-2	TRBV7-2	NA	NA	CASDANTGELFF	TGTGCCAGCGATGCGAACACCGGGGAGCTGTTTTTT
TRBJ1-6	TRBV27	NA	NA	CASSPRDIMPSSPLHF	TGTGCCAGCAGCCCCCGGGACATCATGCCCAGTTCACCCCTCCACTTT
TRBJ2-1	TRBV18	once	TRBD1	CASSLAGGPYNEQFF	TGTGCCAGCTCACTGGCAGGGGGCCCCTACAATGAGCAGTTCTTC
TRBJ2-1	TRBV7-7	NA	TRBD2	CASSLRLAGVNEQFF	TGTGCCAGCAGCCTGAGACTAGCGGGAGTCAATGAGCAGTTCTTC